This T cell receptor beta chain was sequenced for a study of blood T cell repertoires in COVID-19. Data came from immunoSEQ multiplex PCR; TCRdb stores just in-frame clones and leaves some out. The table includes 60,000 to 70,000 clones, 80% to 90% detected once. Between the trimmed V and J ends, which lost 4 bases and 0 bases, there was a span of 24 bases. CDR3 length equals 21 residues. Germline values: CDR1 KGHDR, CDR2 SFDVKD. The sample was peripheral blood. The receptor's source is a woman aged 55-70 years with COVID-19, enrolled during active disease. The chain is built from TRBV24-1 and TRBJ2-6; TRBD2 might be the D (6 bases). CDR3 region: CATSDRELAYAGNSGANVLTF. Here the CDR3 DNA reads TGTGCCACCAGTGACCGCGAGCTCGCCTATGCGGGGAACTCTGGGGCCAACGTCCTGACTTTC.